The sequence of this T cell receptor (beta chain) was determined in a study of post-analysis software for immune sequencing data (dated by TCRdb to about 2015). Turning to the overall study: Disease courses on record covered relapsing-remitting, secondary progressive and progressive-relapsing multiple sclerosis, though some patients had no subtype annotation. Patient repertoires were compared against roughly 10 previously published healthy control repertoires from donors aged 6 to 25 years. A subset of samples was prepared in parallel using single-end sample barcoding, then pooled and co-amplified after Illumina adapter ligation. The paper as a whole reports these results and caveats: When samples were clustered directly using the F measure, samples prepared in the same batch co-clustered strongly, which prompted a batch-effect correction. Normalized Chao1 diversity was significantly lower in multiple sclerosis patients than controls, suggesting substantial peripheral T-cell clonal expansion. The multiple sclerosis patient group was slightly younger than the control group. Significantly higher frequencies in patients than in controls were found for five or six TRBV segments, including TRBV5-6, TRBV5-1 and TRBV20-1.

Library prep was done by PCR. For sequencing, an Illumina HiSeq 2500 was employed. To reduce PCR and sequencing biases, unique molecular identifiers were incorporated into the TCR beta cDNA libraries. Per 1 to 10 million input T cells, approximately 500,000 cDNA molecules were obtained, such that each molecule approximated one T cell. The patient libraries were prepared and sequenced using the same protocol as the earlier healthy control dataset. Within a given batch, samples were prepared together, multiplexed and sequenced on the same HiSeq lane. The published analysis was carried out like this. MIGEC handled the raw barcoded reads, throwing out single-read molecular identifier groups before consensus assembly and CDR3 extraction. VDJtools was used for post-analysis of the clonotype tables, and diversity was normalized by down-sampling every dataset to the size of the smallest sample. Repertoire overlap clustering matched CDR3 amino acid but not nucleotide sequences to correct batch-related cross-sample contamination. TCRdb handled the public reads itself, with Q25 trimming in fastp and clone calling in MiXCR, and kept productive beta chains. For every CDR3 protein sequence, its rows merge into one entry that carries the most common genes and DNA. Clone size and V and J calls follow TCRdb, not the original study. The sample has more than 450,000 distinct CDR3 sequences on record, around 36% of them singletons. The top ten hold under 7% of the sample.

To demonstrate the VDJtools post-analysis software, TCR beta repertoires were profiled from the peripheral blood of 10 to 15 young patients with multiple sclerosis. The multiple sclerosis patients were children and adolescents between roughly 6 and 17 years of age. V is reduced by 3 bases and J by 1 base, leaving a spacing of 4 bases between them. From cysteine to phenylalanine, the CDR3 is 12 amino acids long. Kept here is only the CDR3 DNA, which spans 36 bases and is read in frame from base 1. CDR1 and CDR2 are read off the germline V gene (reference sequence) as DFQATT and SNEGSKA. With respect to this clonotype: Its antigen is not yet known. Base qualities are not provided; no much larger clone lies one nucleotide away.

The sequence came from a girl under 18 with multiple sclerosis. The source material was blood. The rearrangement combines TRBV20-1 with TRBJ1-5; too little of a D gene remains to name it. The DNA is as follows: TGCAGTGCTAGGGAGAGCAATCAGCCCCAGCATTTT. The translation is CSARESNQPQHF.